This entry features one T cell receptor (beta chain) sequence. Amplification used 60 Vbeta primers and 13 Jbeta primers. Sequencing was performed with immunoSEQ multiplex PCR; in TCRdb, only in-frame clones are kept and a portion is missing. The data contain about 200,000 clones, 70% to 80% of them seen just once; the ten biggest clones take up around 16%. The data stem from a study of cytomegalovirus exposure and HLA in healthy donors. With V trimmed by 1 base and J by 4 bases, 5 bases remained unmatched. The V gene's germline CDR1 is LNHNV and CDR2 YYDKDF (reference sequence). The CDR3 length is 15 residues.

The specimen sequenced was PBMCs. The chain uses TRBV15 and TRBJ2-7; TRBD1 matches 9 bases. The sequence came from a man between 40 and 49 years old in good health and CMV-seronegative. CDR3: CATSRGRDRAYEQYF. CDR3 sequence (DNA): TGTGCCACCAGCAGAGGCCGGGACAGGGCTTACGAGCAGTACTTC.